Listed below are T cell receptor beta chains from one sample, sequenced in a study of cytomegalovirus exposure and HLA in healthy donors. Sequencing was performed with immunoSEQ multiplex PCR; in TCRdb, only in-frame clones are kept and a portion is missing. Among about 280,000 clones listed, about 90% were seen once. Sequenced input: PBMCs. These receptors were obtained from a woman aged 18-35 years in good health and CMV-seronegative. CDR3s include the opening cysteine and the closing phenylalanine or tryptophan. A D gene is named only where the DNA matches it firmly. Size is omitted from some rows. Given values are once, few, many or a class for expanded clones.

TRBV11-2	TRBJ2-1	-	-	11	CASSQQDEQFF	TGTGCCAGCAGCCAACAGGATGAGCAGTTCTTC
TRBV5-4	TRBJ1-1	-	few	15	CASSTPHSMNTEAFF	TGTGCCAGCAGCACACCACATTCGATGAACACTGAAGCTTTCTTT
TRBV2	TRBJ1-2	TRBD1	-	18	CASSPDLMGTGGNYGYAF	TGTGCCAGCAGTCCAGATTTAATGGGGACAGGGGGTAACTATGGCTACGCCTTC
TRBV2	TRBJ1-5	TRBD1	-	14	CASSEDRGRQPQHF	TGTGCCAGCAGTGAGGACAGGGGGCGTCAGCCCCAGCATTTT
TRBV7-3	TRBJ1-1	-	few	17	CASSPGGSTALGTEAFF	TGTGCCAGCAGCCCCGGGGGGTCAACCGCATTGGGCACTGAAGCTTTCTTT
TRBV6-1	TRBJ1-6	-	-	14	CASSEAHRDSPLHF	TGTGCCAGCAGTGAAGCGCACAGAGATTCACCCCTCCACTTT
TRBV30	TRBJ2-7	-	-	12	CAWSSSGYEQYF	TGTGCCTGGAGTAGTAGCGGCTACGAGCAGTACTTC
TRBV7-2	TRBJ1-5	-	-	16	CASSLVAVPSNQPQHF	TGTGCCAGCAGCTTAGTGGCTGTCCCTAGCAATCAGCCCCAGCATTTT
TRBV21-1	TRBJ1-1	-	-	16	CASSKDTGKGNTEAFF	TGTGCCAGCAGCAAAGATACAGGGAAGGGGAACACTGAAGCTTTCTTT
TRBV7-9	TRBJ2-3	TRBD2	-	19	CASSSRTSGGSLSTDTQYF	TGTGCCAGCAGCTCCCGGACTAGCGGGGGCTCTCTAAGCACAGATACGCAGTATTTT
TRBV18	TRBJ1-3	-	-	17	CASSPLAGLSSGNTIYF	TGTGCCAGCTCACCCCTGGCAGGTCTAAGCTCTGGAAACACCATATATTTT
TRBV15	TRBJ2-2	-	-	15	CATRGAGLNTGELFF	TGTGCCACCCGCGGCGCAGGGTTGAACACCGGGGAGCTGTTTTTT
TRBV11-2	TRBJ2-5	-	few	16	CASSHHVWGDQETQYF	TGTGCCAGCAGCCACCACGTCTGGGGGGACCAAGAGACCCAGTACTTC
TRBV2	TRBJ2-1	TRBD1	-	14	CASRPGTGHNEQFF	TGTGCCAGCAGGCCCGGGACAGGGCATAATGAGCAGTTCTTC
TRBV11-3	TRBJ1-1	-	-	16	CASKVGTPKRHTEAFF	TGTGCCAGCAAAGTGGGGACACCCAAGAGGCACACTGAAGCTTTCTTT
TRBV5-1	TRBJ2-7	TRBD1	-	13	CASRRGQTYEQYF	TGCGCCAGCAGGAGGGGACAGACCTACGAGCAGTACTTC
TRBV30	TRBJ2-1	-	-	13	CAQEGAFGNEQFF	TGTGCCCAGGAGGGAGCTTTCGGCAATGAGCAGTTCTTC
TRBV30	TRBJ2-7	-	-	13	CAWKGTGLYEQYF	TGTGCCTGGAAAGGAACAGGGTTGTACGAGCAGTACTTC
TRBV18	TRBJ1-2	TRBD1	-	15	CASSPGTAQNYGYTF	TGTGCCAGCTCACCTGGGACAGCACAAAACTATGGCTACACCTTC
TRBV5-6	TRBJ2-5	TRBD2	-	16	CASSLTSGGAWKTQYF	TGTGCCAGCAGCTTGACTAGCGGGGGGGCCTGGAAGACCCAGTACTTC
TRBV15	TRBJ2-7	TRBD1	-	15	CATSRDPTGFYEQYF	TGTGCCACCAGCAGGGACCCGACAGGGTTTTACGAGCAGTACTTC
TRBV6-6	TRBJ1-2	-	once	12	CASSYDSFGYTF	TGTGCCAGCAGTTACGACAGCTTTGGCTACACCTTC
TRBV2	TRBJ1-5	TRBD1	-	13	CASKGQGGQPQHF	TGTGCCAGCAAAGGACAGGGTGGTCAGCCCCAGCATTTT
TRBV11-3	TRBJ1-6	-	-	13	CASSFNRDSPLHF	TGTGCCAGCAGCTTTAACAGGGATTCACCCCTCCACTTT
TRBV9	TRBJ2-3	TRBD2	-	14	CASSRRGGLDTQYF	TGTGCCAGCAGCAGGCGGGGGGGGTTAGATACGCAGTATTTT
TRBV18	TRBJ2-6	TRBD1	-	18	CASSSVPTQGAGANVLTF	TGTGCCAGCTCATCAGTTCCGACCCAGGGGGCTGGGGCCAACGTCCTGACTTTC
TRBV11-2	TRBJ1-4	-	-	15	CASSLRERGNGKLFF	TGTGCCAGCAGCCTCCGTGAGAGGGGGAATGGAAAACTGTTTTTT
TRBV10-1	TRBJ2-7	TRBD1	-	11	CASGTAYEQYF	TGCGCCAGCGGGACAGCCTACGAGCAGTACTTC
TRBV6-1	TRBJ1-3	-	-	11	CASREGNTIYF	TGTGCCAGCAGGGAGGGAAACACCATATATTTT
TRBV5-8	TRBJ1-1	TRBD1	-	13	CAGTGGRGTEAFF	TGTGCCGGAACAGGGGGCAGGGGCACTGAAGCTTTCTTT
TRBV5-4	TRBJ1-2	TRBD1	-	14	CASSRRQGFYGYTF	TGTGCCAGCAGCCGTAGACAGGGCTTCTATGGCTACACCTTC